This is a list of T cell receptor beta chains from one sample in a study of shared clonotypes between healthy human individuals. Assay used: immunoSEQ multiplex PCR; TCRdb lists only in-frame clones, some missing. Of a few million clones listed, around 90% are singletons. The sample consisted of naive CD4+ T cells sorted from blood. All receptors come from a man between 18 and 29 years old in good health. The CDR3 runs from the conserved cysteine through the conserved F or W. D genes are given only for firm matches. The size field is filled for only some rows; it gives once, few, many or a size class.

TRBV6-8	TRBD1	TRBJ2-1	-	CASTPRDRPRHSFYNEQFF	TGTGCCAGCACTCCCCGGGACAGACCTCGGCATTCCTTTTACAATGAGCAGTTCTTC
TRBV21-1	-	TRBJ1-5	-	CASSKSAKGVNSNQPQHF	TGTGCCAGCAGCAAATCAGCTAAGGGGGTTAATAGCAATCAGCCCCAGCATTTT
TRBV5-6	-	TRBJ2-7	-	CASSFRTTLAYEQYF	TGTGCCAGCAGCTTTCGGACTACACTGGCCTACGAGCAGTACTTC
TRBV19	-	TRBJ1-1	few	CASSPGTHEAFF	TGTGCCAGTAGTCCCGGAACCCATGAAGCTTTCTTT
TRBV28	TRBD1	TRBJ2-7	-	CASSGQGASFDYEQYF	TGTGCCAGCAGTGGACAGGGGGCTTCGTTTGACTACGAGCAGTACTTC
TRBV10-1	-	TRBJ2-3	once	CASPTGSRFTDTQYF	TGCGCCAGCCCAACAGGGTCCCGCTTCACAGATACGCAGTATTTT
TRBV29-1	-	TRBJ1-1	few	CSVTGQGTEAFF	TGCAGCGTCACTGGGCAGGGGACTGAAGCTTTCTTT
TRBV7-2	TRBD1	TRBJ2-2	-	CASSISQGGNGELFF	TGTGCCAGCAGCATCTCACAGGGGGGCAACGGGGAGCTGTTTTTT
TRBV9	TRBD2	TRBJ2-1	-	CASSLTSGFYNEQFF	TGTGCCAGCAGCTTGACTAGCGGCTTCTACAATGAGCAGTTCTTC
TRBV2	TRBD2	TRBJ2-1	-	CASSERGRGLVGNEQFF	TGTGCCAGCAGTGAGCGGGGGAGGGGACTAGTGGGTAATGAGCAGTTCTTC